A single sample gave rise to the 15 T cell receptor beta chains below, sequenced in a study of neurological immune-mediated disorders. Time point here: longitudinal time-point 2. TCRdb recomputed calls from the 5' RACE reads with MiXCR, one row per CDR3 protein. In the table there are around 90,000 distinct CDR3 sequences, about 12% of which are singletons. Specimen: PBMCs. The receptors originated from a female donor with HTLV-1-associated myelopathy (HAM/TSP).

This clonotype occurred once. Germline and junction disagree at one end, which may indicate a read error. The chain combines TRBV5-1 with TRBJ1-2; tentatively, D is TRBD1 (5 bases). This CDR3 is 13 amino acids long. The germline V gene encodes CDR1 SGHRS and CDR2 YFSETQ. The CDR3 nucleotides read TGCGCCAGCAGCGTGGGGCAGGATTATGGCTTCACCTTC. Translated, it gives CASSVGQDYGFTF.

With regard to this clonotype: Mismatch with germline at one junction end may stem from a read error. The gene calls are TRBV15 and TRBJ2-7; 15 bases are shared with TRBD2. The CDR3 consists of 19 residues. CDR1 LNHNV and CDR2 YYDKDF come from the germline V gene (reference sequence). The CDR3 sequence: CATSRDTGLAGGTSYEQYF. Here the CDR3 DNA reads TGTGCTACCAGCAGAGATACGGGACTAGCGGGGGGTACGTCCTACGAGCAGTACTTC.

The J gene is TRBJ2-7, the V gene TRBV30, with D possibly being TRBD1 (6 bases). From germline, CDR1 is GTSNPN and CDR2 SVGIG (reference sequence). This CDR3 is built from 12 residues. The V end lost 3 bases, the J end lost 7 bases, and 13 bases lay between the germline ends. The CDR3 DNA follows: TGTGCCTGGAGGAGGACAGTGAGGGAGCAGTACTTC. Translated, it gives CAWRRTVREQYF.

CDR3 sequence: CASSQGASLYEQYF. In nucleotides, the CDR3 is TGCGCCAGCAGCCAAGGTGCCTCTCTATACGAGCAGTACTTC. The V call is TRBV4-1, the J call TRBJ2-7; D gene unclear. With 1 base removed from V and 4 bases from J, the gap between germline ends came to 11 bases. Germline CDR1 and CDR2: MGHRA and YSYEKL. This CDR3 region has 14 residues.

This clonotype occurred many times. V and J are TRBV5-1 and TRBJ1-5; 10 bases match TRBD1. After removal of 5 bases from V and 2 bases from J, the junction contained 4 bases not matched to a gene. The V gene's germline CDR1 is SGHRS and CDR2 YFSETQ. This CDR3 is built from 15 residues. CDR3: CASSMGTGGNQPQHF. Here the CDR3 DNA reads TGCGCCAGCAGTATGGGGACAGGGGGCAATCAGCCCCAGCATTTT.

The genes are TRBV20-1 and TRBJ2-6, with 7 nucleotides matching TRBD1. Germline trimming cut 1 base from V and 9 bases from J; bases unmatched to any gene: 9. The germline V gene encodes CDR1 DFQATT and CDR2 SNEGSKA (reference sequence). The CDR3 contains 15 residues. The CDR3 reads CSARVITGTVNVLTF. DNA for the CDR3: TGCAGTGCTAGAGTGATAACCGGGACAGTCAACGTCCTGACTTTC.

This clonotype was counted ten times or more. The chain combines TRBV10-1 with TRBJ2-7, with D perhaps TRBD2 (7 bases). Trimming shortened V by 0 bases and J by 7 bases, and 13 bases separated the two germline ends. The CDR3 runs 14 residues. Per the germline V gene, CDR1 is WNHNN and CDR2 is SYGVQD (reference sequence). CDR3 in amino acids: CASSESAGAREQYF. For the CDR3, the DNA is TGCGCCAGCAGTGAGTCGGCGGGGGCGAGGGAGCAGTACTTC.

This clonotype has ten or more counts. The chain links TRBV7-3 to TRBJ2-3; 10 positions agree with TRBD1. There are 14 residues in the CDR3. The trim removed 5 bases at V and 2 bases at J, leaving 1 base unmatched. Germline V gene lookup returns CDR1 SGHTA and CDR2 FQGTGA. The DNA of the CDR3 is TGTGCCAGCAGCCGACAGGGGGCCACAGATACGCAGTATTTT. It encodes CASSRQGATDTQYF.

This clonotype has a count of ten or more. The chain combines TRBV5-1 with TRBJ2-5; possibly TRBD2 for D (7 bases). The CDR3 is 17 residues long. Germline V CDR1 and CDR2: SGHRS, YFSETQ. V shed 0 bases and J shed 3 bases, with 18 bases lying between them. CDR3 sequence (DNA): TGCGCCAGCAGCTTGGGGGTTGGCGGGGGCCGAGAAGAGACCCAGTACTTC. It translates to CASSLGVGGGREETQYF. Full variable domain (missing parts from reference TRBV5-1 and TRBJ2-5): KAGVTQTPRYLIKTRGQQVTLSCSPISGHRSVSWYQQTPGQGLQFLFEYFSETQRNKGNFPGRFSGRQFSNSRSEMNVSTLELGDSALYLCASSLGVGGGREETQYFGPGTRLLVL.

The chain links TRBV20-1 to TRBJ2-7; 16 bases are a match to TRBD2. CDR3 length: 15 amino acids. Trimming took 4 bases from V and 5 from J; bases not matched to a gene: 5. Germline V gene lookup returns CDR1 DFQATT and CDR2 SNEGSKA (reference sequence). The CDR3 here is CSAIQGLAGGNEQYF. CDR3 DNA: TGCAGTGCTATCCAGGGACTAGCGGGGGGGAACGAGCAGTACTTC.

This clonotype was seen repeatedly, ten times or more. The V call is TRBV20-1, the J call TRBJ2-3; 8 bases line up with TRBD2. The CDR3 is 14 amino acids. Germline values: CDR1 DFQATT, CDR2 SNEGSKA (reference sequence). Trimming cost V 8 bases and J 4 bases; bases outside gene matches: 11. CDR3 region: CSSERGHGADTQYF. DNA of the CDR3: TGCAGTTCGGAGCGGGGGCATGGAGCAGATACGCAGTATTTT.

In its sample, this clonotype was seen many times. DNA of the CDR3: TGTGCCAGCGTAGCAGGAGAGTACTTC. Protein: CASVAGEYF. The chain is built from TRBV6-1 and TRBJ2-7; D gene ambiguous. V was trimmed by 8 bases and J by 11 bases, leaving 10 bases between them. Germline V gene data show CDR1 as MNHNS and CDR2 as SASEGT. This CDR3 spans 9 amino acids.

The table lists this clonotype with many counts. This sequence joins TRBV9 and TRBJ2-7, with D possibly being TRBD1 (6 bases). The CDR3 has 14 residues. V was clipped by 3 bases and J by 4 bases, with 14 bases between them. Germline V CDR1 and CDR2: SGDLS, YYNGEE. CDR3 DNA sequence: TGTGCCAGCAGCGCAACAGGGAGTTCGTACGAGCAGTACTTC. It specifies CASSATGSSYEQYF.

This clonotype has ten or more counts. This chain links TRBV20-1 with TRBJ1-1; no definite D call. With 4 bases removed from V and 3 bases from J, the gap between germline ends came to 9 bases. Looked up from germline, CDR1 is DFQATT and CDR2 is SNEGSKA (reference sequence). The CDR3 extends over 12 amino acids. CDR3 sequence reads: CSATLGYTEAFF. Here the CDR3 DNA reads TGCAGTGCTACGCTGGGGTACACTGAAGCTTTCTTT.

The sample holds many counts of this clonotype. The gene calls are TRBV7-8 and TRBJ1-2; no clear D. The germline CDR1 and CDR2 sequences are SGHVS and FQNEAQ. The CDR3 has 14 amino acids. V was trimmed by 5 bases and J by 7 bases, leaving 17 bases between them. The CDR3 nucleotides read TGTGCCAGCAGCCCGGCCCCGGTGGGCGGTGGCTACACCTTC. It translates to CASSPAPVGGGYTF.